This record looks at one T cell receptor beta chain sequence and its context. These data come from a study of T cell changes during pregnancy in multiple sclerosis. TCRdb's copy holds only in-frame clones and misses some; the assay was immunoSEQ multiplex PCR. This repertoire shows around 36,000 clones, around 90% found once; its top ten account for 7.8%. Germline values: CDR1 LNHNV, CDR2 YYDKDF (reference sequence). This CDR3 has 14 residues. V was clipped by 8 bases and J by 7 bases; unmatched bases: 9. This specimen consisted of CD8+ T cells from peripheral blood mononuclear cells, obtained before pregnancy. The receptor's source is a female donor with multiple sclerosis, enrolled in a pregnancy study. V and J are TRBV15 and TRBJ2-1; TRBD2 agrees at 9 bases. CDR3 region: CATRRGTSPNEQFF. The CDR3 DNA reads as TGTGCCACCCGTCGGGGGACTAGCCCAAATGAGCAGTTCTTC.